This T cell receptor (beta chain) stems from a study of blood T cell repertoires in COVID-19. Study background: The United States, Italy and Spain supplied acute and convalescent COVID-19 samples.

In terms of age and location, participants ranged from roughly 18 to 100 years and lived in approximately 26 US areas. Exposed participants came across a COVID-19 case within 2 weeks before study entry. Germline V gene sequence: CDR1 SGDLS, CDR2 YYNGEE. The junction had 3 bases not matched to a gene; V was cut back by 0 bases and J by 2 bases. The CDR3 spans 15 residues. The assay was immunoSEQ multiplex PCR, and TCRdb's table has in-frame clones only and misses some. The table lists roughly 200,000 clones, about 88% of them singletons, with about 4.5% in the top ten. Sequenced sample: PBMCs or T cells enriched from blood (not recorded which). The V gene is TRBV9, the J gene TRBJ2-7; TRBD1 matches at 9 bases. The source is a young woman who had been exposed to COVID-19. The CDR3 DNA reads TGTGCCAGCAGCGTAGGGGACAGGGTCCCCTACGAGCAGTACTTC. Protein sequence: CASSVGDRVPYEQYF.